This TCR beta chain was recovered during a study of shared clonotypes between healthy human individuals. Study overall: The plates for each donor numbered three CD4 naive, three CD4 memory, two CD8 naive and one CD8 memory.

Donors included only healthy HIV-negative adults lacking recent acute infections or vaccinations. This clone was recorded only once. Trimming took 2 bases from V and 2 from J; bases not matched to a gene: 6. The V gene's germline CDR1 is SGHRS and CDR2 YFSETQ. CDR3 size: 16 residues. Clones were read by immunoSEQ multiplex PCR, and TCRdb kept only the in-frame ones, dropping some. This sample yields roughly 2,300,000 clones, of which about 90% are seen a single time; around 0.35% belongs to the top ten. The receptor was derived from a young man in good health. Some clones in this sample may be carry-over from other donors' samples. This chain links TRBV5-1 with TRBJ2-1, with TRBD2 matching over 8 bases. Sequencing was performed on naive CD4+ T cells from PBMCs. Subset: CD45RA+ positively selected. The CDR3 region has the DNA TGCGCCAGCAGCTTAAGCGGGAGTTGGGCCTACAATGAGCAGTTCTTC. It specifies CASSLSGSWAYNEQFF. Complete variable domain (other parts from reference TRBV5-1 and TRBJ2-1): KAGVTQTPRYLIKTRGQQVTLSCSPISGHRSVSWYQQTPGQGLQFLFEYFSETQRNKGNFPGRFSGRQFSNSRSEMNVSTLELGDSALYLCASSLSGSWAYNEQFFGPGTRLTVL.